The 12 T cell receptor beta chains listed next were all sequenced from one sample in a study of shared clonotypes between healthy human individuals. Data came from immunoSEQ multiplex PCR; TCRdb stores just in-frame clones and leaves some out. The table lists some 500,000 clones, 95% to 97% of them singletons. Sequenced: naive CD4+ T cells sorted from blood. Subset of the sample: CD45RA+ positively selected. Receptors originate from a woman in her thirties in good health.

The CDR3 protein is CASSEGQRLGGYTF. CDR3 coding DNA: TGTGCCAGCAGCGAGGGACAGCGGCTAGGTGGCTACACCTTC. The chain carries TRBV5-8 and TRBJ1-2, with 7 nucleotides matching TRBD1. Per the germline V gene, CDR1 is SGHTS and CDR2 is YDEGEE. CDR3 length: 14 amino acids. The V and J ends lost 4 bases and 7 bases, in that order; junction bases with no gene match: 10.

This chain joins TRBV28 and TRBJ2-7, with 9 bases lining up with TRBD1. Unmatched junction bases numbered 5, after V lost 6 bases and J lost 2 bases. CDR3 length: 14 residues. Germline CDR1 MDHEN, CDR2 SYDVKM. The DNA for the CDR3 is TGTGCCAGCAGCGTCACAGGGGGCACCTACGAGCAGTACTTC. It encodes CASSVTGGTYEQYF.

The rearrangement links TRBV19 to TRBJ1-2, with 7 bases that match TRBD1. The length of the CDR3 is 15 residues. V shed 8 bases and J 3 bases; nucleotides not matched to a gene: 12. The germline V gene has CDR1 LNHDA and CDR2 SQIVND (reference sequence). The CDR3 sequence is CASCKGQPGDYGYTF. The CDR3 DNA sequence: TGTGCCAGTTGTAAGGGACAGCCCGGCGACTATGGCTACACCTTC.

The V and J genes are TRBV10-3 and TRBJ2-7; TRBD1 aligns across 12 bases. This CDR3 is 14 amino acids long. CDR1 is ENHRY and CDR2 is SYGVKD in the germline V gene. The V gene end was trimmed by 7 bases and the J gene end by 5 bases; junction bases not matched to a gene: 6. The CDR3 DNA sequence: TGTGCCATCAAACCGGGACAGGGGGCCGACGAGCAGTACTTC. As protein: CAIKPGQGADEQYF.

This clone was seen only once. V gene TRBV27 combines with J gene TRBJ2-7; 12 bases fit TRBD2. Germline values: CDR1 MNHEY, CDR2 SMNVEV (reference sequence). This CDR3 has 15 residues. V was clipped by 2 bases and J by 9 bases; unmatched bases: 8. For the CDR3, the DNA is TGTGCCAGCAGTTTAGGGCTAGCGGGAGGGGATCGGCAGTACTTC. It codes for CASSLGLAGGDRQYF.

The chain couples TRBV7-9 to TRBJ2-2, with 12 bases identical to TRBD1. The CDR3 consists of 12 residues. After removal of 5 bases from V and 14 bases from J, the junction contained 3 bases not matched to a gene. Germline V gives CDR1 SEHNR, CDR2 FQNEAQ (reference sequence). In DNA, the CDR3 is TGTGCCAGCAGCGCTGGGACAGGGGGCCTGTTTTTT. Protein sequence: CASSAGTGGLFF.

V usage is TRBV7-2 and J usage is TRBJ1-1; D is unclear. This CDR3 has 17 amino acids. V was pared by 0 bases and J by 4 bases, with 18 bases between. CDR1 and CDR2 (germline): SGHTA, FQGNSA. The CDR3 loop is CASSLARVPAATTEAFF. The CDR3 DNA reads TGTGCCAGCAGCTTAGCGCGGGTTCCGGCCGCCACCACTGAAGCTTTCTTT. Full variable domain (outside the CDR3, taken from reference TRBV7-2 and TRBJ1-1): GAGVSQSPSNKVTEKGKDVELRCDPISGHTALYWYRQSLGQGLEFLIYFQGNSAPDKSGLPSDRFSAERTGGSVSTLTIQRTQQEDSAVYLCASSLARVPAATTEAFFGQGTRLTVV.

The genes are TRBV19 and TRBJ1-3; 9 bases agree with TRBD1. With 8 bases clipped from V and 0 bases from J, the junction kept 2 bases outside the gene matches. The CDR3 covers 14 residues. Germline V lookup: CDR1 LNHDA, CDR2 SQIVND (reference sequence). The CDR3 is CASGTGLSGNTIYF. The CDR3 DNA reads TGTGCCAGTGGGACAGGGCTCTCTGGAAACACCATATATTTT.

The chain uses TRBV5-1 and TRBJ1-4; 7 nucleotides line up with TRBD1. V was pared by 0 bases and J by 10 bases, with 12 bases of the junction left unmatched. The V gene's germline CDR1 is SGHRS and CDR2 YFSETQ. The CDR3 spans 16 residues. The DNA for the CDR3 is TGCGCCAGCAGCTTGGGTTCCGGGACAGCCCGATCAAAACTGTTTTTT. Translation gives CASSLGSGTARSKLFF.

This chain joins TRBV28 and TRBJ1-1; tentative D call: TRBD1 (5 bases). Germline V gives CDR1 MDHEN, CDR2 SYDVKM. Trimming stripped 5 bases from V and 8 bases from J, with 12 bases between. This CDR3 region has 12 residues. Here the CDR3 DNA reads TGTGCCAGCAGTCCGACATGGGGGGAAGCTTTCTTT. Translation gives CASSPTWGEAFF.

This sequence joins TRBV28 and TRBJ1-3; TRBD1 matches 10 bases. The V gene end was trimmed by 7 bases and the J gene end by 2 bases; junction bases not matched to a gene: 5. CDR1 MDHEN and CDR2 SYDVKM come from the germline V gene. CDR3 length: 15 residues. CDR3 DNA: TGTGCCAGCAAGCGACAGGGGGCGCCTGGAAACACCATATATTTT. It yields the protein CASKRQGAPGNTIYF. Full variable domain (missing parts from reference TRBV28 and TRBJ1-3): DVKVTQSSRYLVKRTGEKVFLECVQDMDHENMFWYRQDPGLGLRLIYFSYDVKMKEKGDIPEGYSVSREKKERFSLILESASTNQTSMYLCASKRQGAPGNTIYFGEGSWLTVV.

J is TRBJ2-6 and V is TRBV2; D unclear. Germline lookup yields CDR1 SNHLY and CDR2 FYNNEI. The CDR3 sequence is 15 residues long. V was pared by 1 base and J by 0 bases, with 4 bases between. The CDR3 nucleotides are TGTGCCAGCAGTGAAGTGAGCTCTGGGGCCAACGTCCTGACTTTC. Encoded protein: CASSEVSSGANVLTF.